This T cell receptor (beta chain) was observed in a study of T-cell memory formation after mild COVID-19. Overall study context: Across donors, TCR clusters were largely donor specific.

TCRdb re-called the 5' RACE reads with MiXCR, one entry per CDR3 protein. This sample has hundreds of thousands of distinct CDR3 sequences, with 17% found just once. This CDR3 region has 14 residues. Losses at the gene ends were 3 bases for V and 9 bases for J; bases not matched to a gene: 6. This clonotype was seen a few times. What it binds is not known. Study-level findings and limits: CD4/CD8 balance characterized clones contracting day 15 to 85, and CD4+ skew characterized later expanders. Memory from before infection featured some responding clones, which suggests cross-reactive memory joined.

The sequence derives from an adult woman who had mild COVID-19 (a few samples of this study predate the infection). Cell type and time point are not known. This chain links TRBV12-3 or TRBV12-4 with TRBJ2-1; TRBD2 matches at 9 bases. What was sequenced was PBMCs or a T cell subset sorted from them (not recorded which). The CDR3 coding sequence is TGTGCCAGCAGTTTTCTAGCGGGATCAATTGAGCAGTTCTTC. Encoded protein: CASSFLAGSIEQFF.